These 14 T cell receptor beta chains came from one sample sequenced in a study of liver allograft versus peripheral blood T cells. In the study overall: Recipients' peripheral blood served as the comparator for T cell receptor repertoires in transplanted livers.

TCRdb ran MiXCR on the reads and lists one entry per CDR3 protein. The sample includes around 12,000 distinct CDR3 sequences, 18% of them seen just once. These receptors came from a human patient who had a liver transplant. The T cells may partly be graft donor cells.

The table lists this clonotype with many counts. The genes are TRBV18 and TRBJ2-2, with a possible D match to TRBD1 (5 bases). Between the trimmed V and J ends, which lost 2 bases and 1 base, there was a span of 17 bases. The CDR3 loop spans 18 amino acids. Germline CDR1 reads KGHSH; CDR2 reads LQKENI. Here the CDR3 reads CASSPITVGRGNTGELFF. The CDR3 nucleotides are TGTGCCAGCTCACCAATTACGGTGGGAAGGGGGAACACCGGGGAGCTGTTTTTT.

Relative to its sample, this clonotype is medium-sized (0.01 to 0.1%). The chain recombines TRBV15 with TRBJ2-6; tentatively, D is TRBD1 or TRBD2 (6 bases each). CDR3 size: 15 residues. Germline-derived CDR1 and CDR2 are LNHNV and YYDKDF (reference sequence). V lost 3 bases, J lost 2 bases, and 8 bases lay in between. This chain's CDR3 is CATSRGGTGANVLTF. CDR3 coding DNA: TGTGCCACCAGCAGGGGGGGCACTGGGGCCAACGTCCTGACTTTC.

This clonotype is medium-sized by share. V gene TRBV19 combines with J gene TRBJ1-4, with D unclear. V was trimmed by 6 bases and J by 4 bases, leaving 15 bases between them. The CDR3 is 15 amino acids. Germline lookup yields CDR1 LNHDA and CDR2 SQIVND (reference sequence). CDR3 amino acids: CASSWRGSHNEKLFF. The CDR3 coding sequence is TGTGCCAGTAGCTGGCGCGGGTCTCATAATGAAAAACTGTTTTTT. The whole variable domain, remainder taken from reference TRBV19 and TRBJ1-4, is DGGITQSPKYLFRKEGQNVTLSCEQNLNHDAMYWYRQDPGQGLRLIYYSQIVNDFQKGDIAEGYSVSREKKESFPLTVTSAQKNPTAFYLCASSWRGSHNEKLFFGSGTQLSVL.

The CDR3 reads CASSRQGTYSNQPQHF. The CDR3 DNA follows: TGTGCCAGCAGCCGACAGGGCACCTATAGCAATCAGCCCCAGCATTTT. The V and J genes are TRBV5-4 and TRBJ1-5, with 7 bases matching TRBD1. The CDR3 contains 16 residues. V trimming: 4 bases; J trimming: 0 bases; junction bases outside the gene matches: 7. Germline-derived CDR1 and CDR2 are SGHNT and YYREEE (reference sequence).

This clonotype is termed medium-sized. V gene TRBV6-1 combines with J gene TRBJ2-7, with TRBD1 matching 8 bases. The germline V gene encodes CDR1 MNHNS and CDR2 SASEGT. The CDR3 is made up of 15 amino acids. V shed 5 bases, J shed 4 bases, and the junction held 10 bases outside the gene matches. Here the CDR3 DNA reads TGTGCCAGCAGTAAAGAGGCAGGGGGCCTGTACGAGCAGTACTTC. Amino acids: CASSKEAGGLYEQYF.

This clonotype showed up just a few times. V and J are TRBV7-2 and TRBJ1-1; D might be TRBD1 (6 bases). Germline lookup yields CDR1 SGHTA and CDR2 FQGNSA. The CDR3 consists of 11 residues. Trimming cost V 5 bases and J 8 bases, with 9 bases left between them. CDR3 bases: TGTGCCAGCAGCCTCGGGACAGAAGCTTTCTTT. Residues: CASSLGTEAFF.

By sample fraction, this clonotype is medium-sized. The chain is built from TRBV6-5 and TRBJ1-2; possible D gene TRBD1, 5 bases. From germline, CDR1 is MNHEY and CDR2 SVGAGI. The CDR3 totals 13 residues. The DNA for the CDR3 is TGTGTCGCCGGGGGGGATGGGAACTATGGCTACACCTTC. Translated: CVAGGDGNYGYTF.

This clonotype is classed as medium-sized. CDR3 DNA sequence: TGTGCCAGTAGTACTCGGGGGATTATTAACACCGGGGAGCTGTTTTTT. It specifies CASSTRGIINTGELFF. This rearrangement joins TRBV19 to TRBJ2-2; TRBD2 is a possible D gene (6 bases). Trimming left V 4 bases short and J 2 bases short, with 14 bases between. The CDR3 is 16 amino acids. Germline CDR1 is LNHDA and CDR2 is SQIVND (reference sequence).

The chain couples TRBV20-1 to TRBJ1-3; D unclear. Trimming removed 6 bases at V and 7 bases at J, with 10 bases between. CDR3 length: 11 amino acids. Germline CDR1 DFQATT, CDR2 SNEGSKA (reference sequence). CDR3: CSADYSNTIYF. In DNA form, the CDR3 reads TGCAGTGCCGATTATTCCAACACCATATATTTT.

The V call is TRBV7-9, the J call TRBJ1-1, with a possible D match to TRBD1 (5 bases). This CDR3 contains 14 residues. The germline V gene encodes CDR1 SEHNR and CDR2 FQNEAQ (reference sequence). The V end was cut by 4 bases, the J end by 7 bases, with 16 bases between. The CDR3 DNA reads as TGTGCCAGCAGCTCCCTCCGGGGGGTTATTGAAGCTTTCTTT. It specifies CASSSLRGVIEAFF.

By sample fraction, this clonotype is medium-sized. J is TRBJ2-3 and V is TRBV15, with 9 bases that match TRBD1. Germline CDR1 LNHNV, CDR2 YYDKDF (reference sequence). This CDR3 comprises 16 residues. The V gene end was trimmed by 2 bases and the J gene end by 1 base; junction bases not matched to a gene: 4. The CDR3, as DNA: TGTGCCACCAGCAGAACCGGGACAGGGCGCACAGATACGCAGTATTTT. Its protein is CATSRTGTGRTDTQYF.

By frequency in the sample, this clonotype is medium-sized. J is TRBJ2-1 and V is TRBV6-2 or TRBV6-3, with a tentative D call TRBD1 (6 bases). Germline CDR1 is MNHEY and CDR2 is SVGEGT. This CDR3 contains 14 residues. V was shortened by 2 bases and J by 6 bases, with 11 bases between the two germline ends. The CDR3 here is CASSYTGLGNEQFF. The CDR3 DNA is TGTGCCAGCAGTTACACAGGGCTGGGCAATGAGCAGTTCTTC.

This clonotype is medium-sized within its sample. V and J are TRBV29-1 and TRBJ1-4; no definite D call. Looked up from germline, CDR1 is SQVTM and CDR2 is ANQGSEA. The V and J ends lost 4 bases and 7 bases respectively, with 4 bases between them. CDR3 length: 10 amino acids. This CDR3 is CSVGIEKLFF. In nucleotides, the CDR3 is TGCAGCGTTGGAATTGAAAAACTGTTTTTT.

This clonotype has just one count. The chain links TRBV3-1 to TRBJ1-1; 8 nucleotides line up with TRBD1. The CDR3 has 18 residues. V lost 2 bases to trimming and J lost 1 base; unmatched junction nucleotides: 12. The germline CDR1 and CDR2 sequences are LGHDT and YNNKEL (reference sequence). DNA of the CDR3: TGTGCCAGCAGCCAACGGGGACAGGTCACCACTCGGAACACTGAAGCTTTCTTT. Protein product: CASSQRGQVTTRNTEAFF.